Presented here are 17 T cell receptor beta chains from one specimen sequenced in a study of blood T cell repertoires in COVID-19. The repertoire was sequenced with immunoSEQ multiplex PCR; TCRdb's copy has only in-frame clones and lacks some. The sample lists some 200,000 clones, around 94% occurring once. The specimen sequenced was peripheral blood. The receptor source for this set is a man younger than 45 with COVID-19, enrolled during active disease.

The chain recombines TRBV7-9 with TRBJ1-5; maybe TRBD1 (5 bases). The CDR3 sequence is 14 residues long. Trimming left V 5 bases short and J 7 bases short, with 15 bases between. CDR1 and CDR2 from the germline V gene are SEHNR and FQNEAQ (reference sequence). The chain's CDR3 is CASSLGETGQPQHF. CDR3 nucleotide sequence: TGTGCCAGCAGCCTAGGGGAAACGGGGCAGCCCCAGCATTTT. Together with reference TRBV7-9 and TRBJ1-5, the CDR3 gives the full variable domain: DTGVSQNPRHKITKRGQNVTFRCDPISEHNRLYWYRQTLGQGPEFLTYFQNEAQLEKSRLLSDRFSAERPKGSFSTLEIQRTEQGDSAMYLCASSLGETGQPQHFGDGTRLSIL.

The rearrangement joins TRBV5-1 to TRBJ1-5, with D unresolved. CDR3 size: 14 residues. CDR1 is SGHRS, CDR2 YFSETQ, per germline. V was cut by 4 bases and J by 3 bases, with 11 bases left in between. The CDR3 region is CASSLTGDNQPQHF. The CDR3 DNA sequence: TGCGCCAGCAGCCTTACTGGTGACAATCAGCCCCAGCATTTT.

This clone was detected only a few times. Other DNA sequences from this sample encode an identical CDR3 as well. CDR3 residues: CASSGQGGNQPQHF. The CDR3 DNA reads TGTGCCAGTAGTGGCCAGGGGGGCAATCAGCCCCAGCATTTT. The chain uses TRBV19 and TRBJ1-5; 7 positions match TRBD1. The CDR3 consists of 14 residues. In germline, CDR1 is LNHDA, CDR2 SQIVND (reference sequence). Trimming at V came to 5 bases and at J to 2 bases, leaving 3 bases not matched to a gene.

The CDR3 bases are TGTGCCAGCAGCTTAGAACCCAGGGCGGACGGAAACACCATATATTTT. Translation gives CASSLEPRADGNTIYF. The rearrangement uses TRBV11-2 and TRBJ1-3; the D gene is possibly TRBD1 (5 bases). The CDR3 covers 16 residues. Germline V gene data show CDR1 as SGHAT and CDR2 as FQNNGV. Trimming took 0 bases from V and 4 from J, leaving 13 bases between them.

J is TRBJ2-2 and V is TRBV3-1 (or the pseudogene TRBV3-2); 10 bases line up with TRBD1. Losses at the gene ends were 6 bases for V and 3 bases for J; bases not matched to a gene: 7. This CDR3 spans 16 amino acids. The germline CDR1 and CDR2 sequences are LGHDT and YNNKEL (reference sequence). In nucleotides, the CDR3 is TGTGCCAGCAGACCGACAGGGGGCTATCACACCGGGGAGCTGTTTTTT. It encodes CASRPTGGYHTGELFF.

The chain carries TRBV18 and TRBJ1-4; the match to TRBD1 covers 7 bases. CDR3 length: 14 amino acids. J gave up 4 bases and V 2 bases, and 1 base lay outside the gene matches. Germline V gene sequence: CDR1 KGHSH, CDR2 LQKENI. The CDR3 sequence is CASSPGTDNEKLFF. The CDR3 nucleotides read TGTGCCAGCTCACCAGGGACAGATAATGAAAAACTGTTTTTT.

The chain employs TRBV9 and TRBJ1-5, with D maybe TRBD1 (5 bases). V lost 6 bases, J lost 0 bases, and 13 bases lay in between. CDR1 and CDR2 from the germline V gene are SGDLS and YYNGEE. The CDR3 is 15 amino acids. CDR3 in amino acids: CASNLGGGSNQPQHF. Written as DNA, the CDR3 is TGTGCCAGCAACCTAGGCGGGGGTAGCAATCAGCCCCAGCATTTT.

This sequence joins TRBV5-1 and TRBJ2-5, with TRBD1 matching over 7 bases. There are 17 residues in the CDR3. In germline, CDR1 is SGHRS, CDR2 YFSETQ. J gave up 5 bases and V 4 bases, and 17 bases lay outside the gene matches. The CDR3 protein is CASSQDRYFDRRETQYF. The CDR3 coding sequence is TGCGCCAGCAGCCAGGACAGGTACTTTGATAGGAGGGAGACCCAGTACTTC.

The V call is TRBV5-1, the J call TRBJ1-2; 8 bases match TRBD1. The germline V gene has CDR1 SGHRS and CDR2 YFSETQ. V shed 4 bases, J shed 3 bases, and the junction held 5 bases outside the gene matches. This CDR3 has 14 amino acids. CDR3 protein: CASSPSGGYYGYTF. CDR3 sequence (DNA): TGCGCCAGCAGCCCCTCAGGGGGCTACTATGGCTACACCTTC. Full variable domain (remainder filled in from reference TRBV5-1 and TRBJ1-2): KAGVTQTPRYLIKTRGQQVTLSCSPISGHRSVSWYQQTPGQGLQFLFEYFSETQRNKGNFPGRFSGRQFSNSRSEMNVSTLELGDSALYLCASSPSGGYYGYTFGSGTRLTVV.

This sequence joins TRBV30 and TRBJ1-4, with TRBD1 identical over 7 bases. Looked up from germline, CDR1 is GTSNPN and CDR2 is SVGIG (reference sequence). Losses at the gene ends were 4 bases for V and 7 bases for J; bases not matched to a gene: 6. This CDR3 is built from 13 residues. The CDR3 sequence: CAWTGTAFEKLFF. CDR3 DNA: TGTGCCTGGACTGGGACAGCGTTTGAAAAACTGTTTTTT.

The V call is TRBV19, the J call TRBJ2-7, with D possibly matching TRBD1 (5 bases). Trimming cost V 3 bases and J 9 bases, with 12 bases left between them. This CDR3 spans 12 amino acids. CDR1 LNHDA and CDR2 SQIVND come from the germline V gene (reference sequence). In nucleotides, the CDR3 is TGTGCCAGTAGTATCATCGCAGGGTCGCAGTACTTC. Encoded protein: CASSIIAGSQYF. The variable domain in full, with the rest retrieved from reference TRBV19 and TRBJ2-7, is DGGITQSPKYLFRKEGQNVTLSCEQNLNHDAMYWYRQDPGQGLRLIYYSQIVNDFQKGDIAEGYSVSREKKESFPLTVTSAQKNPTAFYLCASSIIAGSQYFGPGTRLTVT.

The genes are TRBV3-1 (or the pseudogene TRBV3-2) and TRBJ1-3; D call uncertain. CDR1 is LGHDT, CDR2 YNNKEL, per germline (reference sequence). V lost 1 base and J lost 0, with 7 bases in between. This CDR3 is 15 amino acids long. CDR3 sequence (DNA): TGTGCCAGCAGCCAAGGGAGGTTCTCTGGAAACACCATATATTTT. This translates into CASSQGRFSGNTIYF.

V and J are TRBV19 and TRBJ2-1, with TRBD2 as a possible D gene (5 bases). The CDR3 is 20 amino acids. Trimming took 3 bases from V and 0 from J, leaving 24 bases between them. Germline CDR1 reads LNHDA; CDR2 reads SQIVND (reference sequence). CDR3 nucleotides: TGTGCCAGTAGTATCCCGTCTGGACTCCTCCGTTCGAGCTCCTACAATGAGCAGTTCTTC. Translated: CASSIPSGLLRSSSYNEQFF.

The chain is built from TRBV21-1 and TRBJ2-5; TRBD1, the table's D call, was not compared with the DNA. TRBV21-1 is deemed a pseudogene. The CDR3 contains 17 residues. As DNA, the CDR3 is TGTGCCAGCAGCAAAGGAGAAGAAAACAGGGGGAGGCAGACCCAGTACTTC. Protein sequence: CASSKGEENRGRQTQYF.

Only a few counts were recorded for this clone. The chain employs TRBV30 and TRBJ1-6; D ambiguous. CDR1 and CDR2 from the germline V gene are GTSNPN and SVGIG (reference sequence). This CDR3 has 12 amino acids. V shed 1 base and J shed 7 bases, with 5 bases lying between them. The CDR3 DNA is TGTGCCTGGAGTGGTCTGAATTCACCCCTCCACTTT. It is translated as CAWSGLNSPLHF.

This clone is a singleton in its sample. The rearrangement joins TRBV7-6 to TRBJ1-4; D remains ambiguous. CDR3 length: 15 amino acids. Germline V gene sequence: CDR1 SGHVS, CDR2 FNYEAQ. V gave up 0 bases and J gave up 4 bases, with 9 bases separating them. The CDR3 nucleotides are TGTGCCAGCAGCTTAGCTCGAGGCCTTAATGAAAAACTGTTTTTT. This encodes CASSLARGLNEKLFF. Filled out from reference TRBV7-6 and TRBJ1-4, the complete variable domain reads GAGVSQSPRYKVTKRGQDVALRCDPISGHVSLYWYRQALGQGPEFLTYFNYEAQQDKSGLPNDRFSAERPEGSISTLTIQRTEQRDSAMYRCASSLARGLNEKLFFGSGTQLSVL.

The chain has TRBV19 and TRBJ1-6; tentatively, D is TRBD1 (6 bases). The CDR3 sequence is 15 residues long. V dropped 7 bases and J dropped 7 bases, with 17 bases sitting between them. Germline values: CDR1 LNHDA, CDR2 SQIVND (reference sequence). CDR3 amino acids: CASTSEVQGNSPLHF. The CDR3 region has the DNA TGTGCCAGTACCTCCGAGGTCCAGGGGAATTCACCCCTCCACTTT.